This TCR beta chain originates from a study of cytomegalovirus exposure and HLA in healthy donors. PCR primers comprised 60 Vbeta and 13 Jbeta primers. Per the original methods: Unique TCR beta chains numbered about 79 million in a later analysis, with around 10 million shared. Profiling relied on immunoSEQ multiplex PCR, and the TCRdb table lists in-frame clones only, not all of them. Clone size and V and J calls were adopted from that table, with D and trimming inferred from the DNA. The data show roughly 160,000 clones, less than 75% seen once. The V end lost 0 bases, the J end lost 6 bases, and 9 bases lay between the germline ends. Germline CDR1 reads MGHRA; CDR2 reads YSYEKL. CDR3 length: 14 residues. General study results and limits: The classifier was said to identify cytomegalovirus status with high specificity and sensitivity. Evidence from a later analysis indicated that most CMV-associated TCR beta chains looked HLA-restricted.

On this clone: Its antigen is unidentified.

Source material: PBMCs. The chain has TRBV4-1 and TRBJ1-5; D is undetermined. This receptor was taken from a girl aged 10 to 17 in good health and CMV-seronegative. DNA of the CDR3: TGCGCCAGCAGCCAAGAACCTCTAGGTCAGCCCCAGCATTTT. Translating it yields CASSQEPLGQPQHF.